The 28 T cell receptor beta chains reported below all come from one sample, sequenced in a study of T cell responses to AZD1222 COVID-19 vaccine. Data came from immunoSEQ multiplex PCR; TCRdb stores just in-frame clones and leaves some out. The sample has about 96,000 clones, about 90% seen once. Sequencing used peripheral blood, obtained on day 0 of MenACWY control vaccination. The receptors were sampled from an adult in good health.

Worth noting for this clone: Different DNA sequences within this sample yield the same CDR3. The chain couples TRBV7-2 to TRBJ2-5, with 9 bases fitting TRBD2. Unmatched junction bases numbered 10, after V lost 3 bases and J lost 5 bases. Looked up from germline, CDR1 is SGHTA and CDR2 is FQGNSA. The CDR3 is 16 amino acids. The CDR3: CASSFGAGGRVETQYF. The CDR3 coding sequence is TGTGCCAGCAGCTTCGGCGCGGGGGGGCGGGTTGAGACCCAGTACTTC.

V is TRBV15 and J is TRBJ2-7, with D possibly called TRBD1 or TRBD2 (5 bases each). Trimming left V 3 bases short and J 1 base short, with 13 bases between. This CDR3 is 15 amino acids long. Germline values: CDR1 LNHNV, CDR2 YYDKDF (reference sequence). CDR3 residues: CATSRTGTASYEQYF. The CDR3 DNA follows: TGTGCCACCAGCAGGACCGGGACGGCATCCTACGAGCAGTACTTC. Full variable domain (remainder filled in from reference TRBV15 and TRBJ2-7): DAMVIQNPRYQVTQFGKPVTLSCSQTLNHNVMYWYQQKSSQAPKLLFHYYDKDFNNEADTPDNFQSRRPNTSFCFLDIRSPGLGDTAMYLCATSRTGTASYEQYFGPGTRLTVT.

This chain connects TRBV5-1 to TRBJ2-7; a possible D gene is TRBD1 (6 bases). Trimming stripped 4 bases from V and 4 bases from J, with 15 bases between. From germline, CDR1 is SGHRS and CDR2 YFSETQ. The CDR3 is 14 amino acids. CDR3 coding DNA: TGCGCCAGCAGCGATCCAGGGGTAAAGTACGAGCAGTACTTC. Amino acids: CASSDPGVKYEQYF.

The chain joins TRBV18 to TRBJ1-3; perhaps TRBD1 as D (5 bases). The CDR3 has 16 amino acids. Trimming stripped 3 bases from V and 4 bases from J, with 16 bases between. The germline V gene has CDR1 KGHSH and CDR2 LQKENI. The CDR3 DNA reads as TGTGCCAGCTCACCTACGACAGTTTCCGGGGGAAACACCATATATTTT. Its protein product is CASSPTTVSGGNTIYF.

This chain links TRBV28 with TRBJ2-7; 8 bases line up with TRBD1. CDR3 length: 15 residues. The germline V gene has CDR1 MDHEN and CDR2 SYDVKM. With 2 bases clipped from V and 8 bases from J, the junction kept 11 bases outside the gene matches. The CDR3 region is CASSLRGQDPPKQYF. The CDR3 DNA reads TGTGCCAGCAGTTTAAGGGGACAGGACCCCCCGAAGCAGTACTTC.

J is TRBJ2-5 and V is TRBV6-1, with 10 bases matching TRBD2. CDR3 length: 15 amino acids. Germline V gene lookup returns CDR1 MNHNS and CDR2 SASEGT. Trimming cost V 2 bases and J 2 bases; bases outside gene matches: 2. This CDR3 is CASSELAGDQETQYF. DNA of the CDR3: TGTGCCAGCAGTGAACTAGCGGGAGATCAAGAGACCCAGTACTTC.

CDR3 residues: CASRLTGLQETQYF. The CDR3 DNA follows: TGTGCCAGCAGACTAACAGGGCTCCAAGAGACCCAGTACTTC. This sequence joins TRBV3-1 (or the pseudogene TRBV3-2) and TRBJ2-5, with TRBD1 as a possible D gene (6 bases). CDR1 and CDR2 (germline): LGHDT, YNNKEL (reference sequence). V was cut by 6 bases and J by 1 base, with 12 bases left in between. This CDR3 comprises 14 residues.

Written as DNA, the CDR3 is TGTGCCAGCAGTGGTCCCTACGAGCAGTACTTC. Translated, it gives CASSGPYEQYF. The V gene is TRBV2, the J gene TRBJ2-7; D unclear. Germline V gene sequence: CDR1 SNHLY, CDR2 FYNNEI. The CDR3 covers 11 residues. The V end lost 4 bases, the J end lost 2 bases, and 3 bases lay between the germline ends. Looking up the rest from reference TRBV2 and TRBJ2-7 gives the full variable domain: EPEVTQTPSHQVTQMGQEVILRCVPISNHLYFYWYRQILGQKVEFLVSFYNNEISEKSEIFDDQFSVERPDGSNFTLKIRSTKLEDSAMYFCASSGPYEQYFGPGTRLTVT.

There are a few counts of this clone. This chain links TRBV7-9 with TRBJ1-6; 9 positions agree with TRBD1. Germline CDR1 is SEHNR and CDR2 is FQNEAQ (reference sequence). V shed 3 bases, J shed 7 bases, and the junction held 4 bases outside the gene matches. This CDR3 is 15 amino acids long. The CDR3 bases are TGTGCCAGCAGCTTTATGGGACAGGGAAATTCACCCCTCCACTTT. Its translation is CASSFMGQGNSPLHF. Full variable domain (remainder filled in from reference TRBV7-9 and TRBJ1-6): DTGVSQNPRHKITKRGQNVTFRCDPISEHNRLYWYRQTLGQGPEFLTYFQNEAQLEKSRLLSDRFSAERPKGSFSTLEIQRTEQGDSAMYLCASSFMGQGNSPLHFGNGTRLTVT.

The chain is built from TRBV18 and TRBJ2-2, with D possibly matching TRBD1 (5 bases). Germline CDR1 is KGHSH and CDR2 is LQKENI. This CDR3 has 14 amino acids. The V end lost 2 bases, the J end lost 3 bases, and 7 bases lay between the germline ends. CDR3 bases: TGTGCCAGCTCACCAATCAGGGACACCGGGGAGCTGTTTTTT. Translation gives CASSPIRDTGELFF.

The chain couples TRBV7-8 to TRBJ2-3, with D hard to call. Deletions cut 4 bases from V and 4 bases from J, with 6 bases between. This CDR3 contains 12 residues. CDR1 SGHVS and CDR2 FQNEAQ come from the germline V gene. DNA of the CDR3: TGTGCCAGCAGCTATTCATCAGATACGCAGTATTTT. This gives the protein CASSYSSDTQYF.

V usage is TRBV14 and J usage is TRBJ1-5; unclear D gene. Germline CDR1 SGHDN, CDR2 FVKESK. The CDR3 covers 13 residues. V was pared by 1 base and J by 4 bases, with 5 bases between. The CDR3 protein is CASSQGGNQPQHF. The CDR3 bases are TGTGCCAGCAGCCAAGGAGGGAATCAGCCCCAGCATTTT.

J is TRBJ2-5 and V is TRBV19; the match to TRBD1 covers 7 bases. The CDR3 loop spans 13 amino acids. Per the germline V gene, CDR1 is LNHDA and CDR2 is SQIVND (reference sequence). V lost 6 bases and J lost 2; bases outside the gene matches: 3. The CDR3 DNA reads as TGTGCCAGTAGCCAGACAGGGCAAGAGACCCAGTACTTC. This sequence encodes CASSQTGQETQYF. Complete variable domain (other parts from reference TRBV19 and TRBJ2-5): DGGITQSPKYLFRKEGQNVTLSCEQNLNHDAMYWYRQDPGQGLRLIYYSQIVNDFQKGDIAEGYSVSREKKESFPLTVTSAQKNPTAFYLCASSQTGQETQYFGPGTRLLVL.

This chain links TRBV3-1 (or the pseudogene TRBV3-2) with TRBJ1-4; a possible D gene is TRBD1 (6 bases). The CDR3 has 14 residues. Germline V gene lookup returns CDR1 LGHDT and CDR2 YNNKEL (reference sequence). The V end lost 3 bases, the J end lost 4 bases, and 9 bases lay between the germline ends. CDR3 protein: CASSQTGINEKLFF. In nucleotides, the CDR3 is TGTGCCAGCAGCCAGACAGGCATTAATGAAAAACTGTTTTTT.

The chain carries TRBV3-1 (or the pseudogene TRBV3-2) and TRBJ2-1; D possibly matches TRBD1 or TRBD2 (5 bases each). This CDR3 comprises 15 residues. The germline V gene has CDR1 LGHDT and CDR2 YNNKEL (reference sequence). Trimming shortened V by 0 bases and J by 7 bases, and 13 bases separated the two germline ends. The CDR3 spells CASSQDQVEGNEQFF. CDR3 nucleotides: TGTGCCAGCAGCCAAGATCAAGTTGAGGGGAATGAGCAGTTCTTC.

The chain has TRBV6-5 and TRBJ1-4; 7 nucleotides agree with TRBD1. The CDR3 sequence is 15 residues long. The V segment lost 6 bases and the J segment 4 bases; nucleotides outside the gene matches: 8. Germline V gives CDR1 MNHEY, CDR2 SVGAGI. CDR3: CASRPPGTDNEKLFF. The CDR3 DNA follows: TGTGCCAGCAGACCCCCTGGGACAGATAATGAAAAACTGTTTTTT.

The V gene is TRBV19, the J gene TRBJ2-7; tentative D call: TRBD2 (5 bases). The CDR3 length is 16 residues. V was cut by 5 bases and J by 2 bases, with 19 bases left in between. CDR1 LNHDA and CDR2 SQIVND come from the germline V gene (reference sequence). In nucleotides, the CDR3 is TGTGCCAGTAGTTATAGATCTAGCCAGCGTCCCTACGAGCAGTACTTC. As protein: CASSYRSSQRPYEQYF.

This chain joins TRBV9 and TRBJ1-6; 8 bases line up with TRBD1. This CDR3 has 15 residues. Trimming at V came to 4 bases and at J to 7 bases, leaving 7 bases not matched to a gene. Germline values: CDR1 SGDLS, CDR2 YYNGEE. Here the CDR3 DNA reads TGTGCCAGCAGCCCAGGACAGGGTCGGAATTCACCCCTCCACTTT. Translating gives CASSPGQGRNSPLHF.

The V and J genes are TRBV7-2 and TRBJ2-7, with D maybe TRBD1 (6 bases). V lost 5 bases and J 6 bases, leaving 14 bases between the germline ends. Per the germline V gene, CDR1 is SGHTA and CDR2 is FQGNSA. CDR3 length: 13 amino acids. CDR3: CASSEQGFSEQYF. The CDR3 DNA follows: TGTGCCAGCAGCGAACAGGGTTTCAGCGAGCAGTACTTC.

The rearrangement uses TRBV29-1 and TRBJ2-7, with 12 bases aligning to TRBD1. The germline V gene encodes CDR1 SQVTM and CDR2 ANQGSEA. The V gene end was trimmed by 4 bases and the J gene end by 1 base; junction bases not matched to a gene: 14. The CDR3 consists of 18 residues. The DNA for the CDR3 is TGCAGCGTTGCGCCGGGACAGGGGGCTTCTAGCCTTTCCTACGAGCAGTACTTC. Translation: CSVAPGQGASSLSYEQYF.

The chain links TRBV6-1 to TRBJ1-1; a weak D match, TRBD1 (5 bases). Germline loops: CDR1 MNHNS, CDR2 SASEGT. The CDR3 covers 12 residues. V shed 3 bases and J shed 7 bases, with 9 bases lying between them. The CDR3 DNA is TGTGCCAGCAGTGAGACGGGGGGTGAAGCTTTCTTT. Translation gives CASSETGGEAFF.

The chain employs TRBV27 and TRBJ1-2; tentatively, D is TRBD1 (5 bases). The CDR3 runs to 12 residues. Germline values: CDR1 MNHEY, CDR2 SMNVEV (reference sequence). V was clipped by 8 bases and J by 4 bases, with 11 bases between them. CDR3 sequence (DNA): TGTGCCAGCGCACGGGGGGGCTATGGCTACACCTTC. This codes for CASARGGYGYTF.

The CDR3 bases are TGCGCCAGCAGCTTTTCAGGGCGGGGGTTCTCCTACAATGAGCAGTTCTTC. It codes for CASSFSGRGFSYNEQFF. The rearrangement links TRBV5-1 to TRBJ2-1; 7 nucleotides align to TRBD2. Germline CDR1 and CDR2: SGHRS and YFSETQ. This CDR3 comprises 17 residues. The trim removed 2 bases at V and 0 bases at J, leaving 8 bases unmatched.

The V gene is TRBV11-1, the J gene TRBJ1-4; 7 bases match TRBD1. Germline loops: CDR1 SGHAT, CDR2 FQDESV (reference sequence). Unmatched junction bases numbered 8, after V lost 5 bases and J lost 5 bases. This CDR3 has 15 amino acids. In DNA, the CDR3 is TGTGCCAGCAGCGCCCCAGGGGGATTAAATGAAAAACTGTTTTTT. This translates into CASSAPGGLNEKLFF.

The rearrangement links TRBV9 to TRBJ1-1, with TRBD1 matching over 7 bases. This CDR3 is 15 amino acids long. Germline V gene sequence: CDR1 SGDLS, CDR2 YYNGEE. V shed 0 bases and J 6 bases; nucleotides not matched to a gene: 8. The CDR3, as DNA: TGTGCCAGCAGCGTAGGGCAACAGGGGACAGCTGAAGCTTTCTTT. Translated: CASSVGQQGTAEAFF.

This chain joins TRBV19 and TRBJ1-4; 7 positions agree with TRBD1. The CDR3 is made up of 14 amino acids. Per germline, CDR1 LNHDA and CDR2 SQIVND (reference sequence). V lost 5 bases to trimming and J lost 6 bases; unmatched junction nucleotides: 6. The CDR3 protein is CASSSPGTDEKLFF. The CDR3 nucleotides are TGTGCCAGTAGTTCCCCTGGGACAGATGAAAAACTGTTTTTT.

The CDR3 reads CASGSSYEQYF. The CDR3 bases are TGTGCCAGCGGCAGCTCCTACGAGCAGTACTTC. The chain couples TRBV27 to TRBJ2-7, with D unresolved. V gave up 8 bases and J gave up 0 bases, with 5 bases separating them. Germline V gene lookup returns CDR1 MNHEY and CDR2 SMNVEV (reference sequence). The CDR3 spans 11 residues.

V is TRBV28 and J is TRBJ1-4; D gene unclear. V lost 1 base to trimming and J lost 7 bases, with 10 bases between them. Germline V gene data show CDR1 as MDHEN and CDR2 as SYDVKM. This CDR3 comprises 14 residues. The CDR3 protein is CASSLYRGREKLFF. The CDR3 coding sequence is TGTGCCAGCAGTTTATACCGGGGTCGTGAAAAACTGTTTTTT.